One sample yielded the 23 T cell receptor beta chains listed below, sequenced in a study of shared clonotypes between healthy human individuals. Method: immunoSEQ multiplex PCR; TCRdb's copy keeps in-frame clones and lacks some. The sample yields roughly 1,100,000 clones, about 76% seen once. Sample: memory CD4+ T cells sorted from blood. As to subset: CD45RA-negative fraction. The receptor source for this set is a young man in good health.

In regard to this clone: Other DNA variants within this sample encode the same CDR3. In nucleotides, the CDR3 is TGCGCCAGCAGCTTGGATGGGTATGGCAATCAGCCCCAGCATTTT. Its translation: CASSLDGYGNQPQHF. The V call is TRBV5-1, the J call TRBJ1-5; no definite D call. Germline assignment: CDR1 SGHRS and CDR2 YFSETQ. Trimming shortened V by 0 bases and J by 2 bases, and 9 bases separated the two germline ends. This CDR3 has 15 residues.

This clone was observed a handful of times. The chain employs TRBV6-1 and TRBJ1-4; possible D gene TRBD1, 6 bases. CDR1 MNHNS and CDR2 SASEGT come from the germline V gene. CDR3 length equals 14 residues. V was shortened by 5 bases and J by 4 bases, with 11 bases between the two germline ends. CDR3 bases: TGTGCCAGCAGTACAGGGACCAATAATGAAAAACTGTTTTTT. This encodes CASSTGTNNEKLFF.

This clone was detected only a few times. The chain carries TRBV11-2 and TRBJ2-5; unclear D gene. With 0 bases removed from V and 2 bases from J, the gap between germline ends came to 10 bases. The germline V gene encodes CDR1 SGHAT and CDR2 FQNNGV. This CDR3 is built from 15 residues. CDR3 bases: TGTGCCAGCAGCTTAGATGGTAGCAGACAAGAGACCCAGTACTTC. Protein product: CASSLDGSRQETQYF.

The chain links TRBV6-5 to TRBJ2-1, with TRBD2 identical over 8 bases. The germline V gene encodes CDR1 MNHEY and CDR2 SVGAGI. Trimming cost V 6 bases and J 12 bases; bases outside gene matches: 10. The CDR3 has 13 amino acids. The CDR3 spells CASSGGDYPRQFF. For the CDR3, the DNA is TGTGCCAGCAGCGGGGGGGACTACCCGCGGCAGTTCTTC.

The genes are TRBV28 and TRBJ2-6; possible D gene TRBD2, 6 bases. CDR1 MDHEN and CDR2 SYDVKM come from the germline V gene. The V end lost 6 bases, the J end lost 4 bases, and 16 bases lay between the germline ends. The CDR3 runs to 16 residues. As DNA, the CDR3 is TGTGCCAGCAGCCTCGGAGGGGTAGGAGGGGCCAACGTCCTGACTTTC. Its translation: CASSLGGVGGANVLTF.

This clone was counted only a few times. The chain combines TRBV5-1 with TRBJ1-2; 10 bases match TRBD1. CDR3 length: 13 amino acids. Losses at the gene ends were 7 bases for V and 1 base for J; bases not matched to a gene: 1. The germline gives CDR1 SGHRS, CDR2 YFSETQ. CDR3 DNA sequence: TGCGCCAGCGGACAGGGGGATAACTATGGCTACACCTTC. Encoded protein: CASGQGDNYGYTF. The complete variable domain, with remaining parts taken from reference TRBV5-1 and TRBJ1-2, reads KAGVTQTPRYLIKTRGQQVTLSCSPISGHRSVSWYQQTPGQGLQFLFEYFSETQRNKGNFPGRFSGRQFSNSRSEMNVSTLELGDSALYLCASGQGDNYGYTFGSGTRLTVV.

The V gene is TRBV19, the J gene TRBJ1-3; 7 bases align to TRBD1. V was clipped by 4 bases and J by 0 bases; unmatched bases: 3. Germline V lookup: CDR1 LNHDA, CDR2 SQIVND (reference sequence). This CDR3 has 15 residues. The CDR3 here is CASSTGTVSGNTIYF. As DNA, the CDR3 is TGTGCCAGTAGTACCGGGACAGTCTCTGGAAACACCATATATTTT.

The gene calls are TRBV5-6 and TRBJ2-3; 9 bases agree with TRBD1. Germline CDR1 reads SGHDT; CDR2 reads YYEEEE. After removal of 4 bases from V and 3 bases from J, the junction contained 6 bases not matched to a gene. The CDR3 has 15 amino acids. As DNA, the CDR3 is TGTGCCAGCAGCGCTGGGACAGGGAAGACAGATACGCAGTATTTT. Translating gives CASSAGTGKTDTQYF.

The V call is TRBV9, the J call TRBJ1-4, with 12 bases fitting TRBD1. CDR1 is SGDLS and CDR2 is YYNGEE in the germline V gene. CDR3 length: 15 amino acids. V lost 4 bases and J lost 8; bases outside the gene matches: 6. CDR3: CASSPQGTGGEKLFF. CDR3 DNA sequence: TGTGCCAGCAGCCCCCAAGGGACAGGGGGCGAAAAACTGTTTTTT. Combining the CDR3 with reference TRBV9 and TRBJ1-4 gives the whole variable domain DSGVTQTPKHLITATGQRVTLRCSPRSGDLSVYWYQQSLDQGLQFLIQYYNGEERAKGNILERFSAQQFPDLHSELNLSSLELGDSALYFCASSPQGTGGEKLFFGSGTQLSVL.

The chain employs TRBV10-3 and TRBJ2-3; 7 bases fit TRBD2. This CDR3 has 14 residues. Germline lookup yields CDR1 ENHRY and CDR2 SYGVKD. After removal of 8 bases from V and 5 bases from J, the junction contained 10 bases not matched to a gene. CDR3 sequence (DNA): TGTGCCATCGGGGGGGGAGGCCCAGGAGATACGCAGTATTTT. The encoded protein is CAIGGGGPGDTQYF.

This clone appeared a few times. The rearrangement links TRBV2 to TRBJ2-1; 8 bases are shared with TRBD2. Trimming cost V 2 bases and J 6 bases; bases outside gene matches: 6. This CDR3 spans 15 amino acids. CDR1 and CDR2 from the germline V gene are SNHLY and FYNNEI. CDR3 sequence reads: CASSETGLGVNEQFF. The DNA of the CDR3 is TGTGCCAGCAGTGAAACGGGACTAGGAGTCAATGAGCAGTTCTTC.

The sample holds one count of this clone. The junction does not match germline at one end; this may be a read error. The sample has other DNA sequences that encode this CDR3 too. V usage is TRBV7-9 and J usage is TRBJ1-1; 8 positions match TRBD1. The CDR3 runs to 13 residues. Germline lookup yields CDR1 SEHNR and CDR2 FQNEAQ (reference sequence). CDR3 nucleotides: TGCGCCAGCAGCTCCCGACAGGGGACTGAAGCTTTCTTT. This codes for CASSSRQGTEAFF.

The V gene is TRBV6-5, the J gene TRBJ1-1; TRBD1 is a possible D gene (5 bases). CDR1 is MNHEY, CDR2 SVGAGI, per germline. V lost 6 bases, J lost 5 bases, and 19 bases lay in between. The CDR3 consists of 15 residues. CDR3 residues: CASSRWGGEGTEAFF. The CDR3, as DNA: TGTGCCAGCAGCCGCTGGGGGGGGGAAGGAACTGAAGCTTTCTTT.

V usage is TRBV4-3 and J usage is TRBJ2-5; no reliable D call. Germline V gene data show CDR1 as LGHNA and CDR2 as YSLEER. There are 15 residues in the CDR3. V shed 1 base and J shed 6 bases, with 15 bases lying between them. The CDR3 reads CASSQASGEGKTQYF. CDR3 DNA: TGCGCCAGCAGCCAAGCGTCAGGCGAAGGGAAGACCCAGTACTTC.

V is TRBV5-5 and J is TRBJ2-5; 10 positions match TRBD2. Germline lookup yields CDR1 SGHKS and CDR2 YYEKEE (reference sequence). The CDR3 contains 14 residues. Trimming cost V 4 bases and J 5 bases; bases outside gene matches: 5. CDR3 loop: CASSPGTSVETQYF. The DNA for the CDR3 is TGTGCCAGCAGCCCCGGGACTAGCGTTGAGACCCAGTACTTC. Based on the CDR3 plus reference TRBV5-5 and TRBJ2-5, the full variable domain is DAGVTQSPTHLIKTRGQQVTLRCSPISGHKSVSWYQQVLGQGPQFIFQYYEKEERGRGNFPDRFSARQFPNYSSELNVNALLLGDSALYLCASSPGTSVETQYFGPGTRLLVL.

The chain has TRBV6-1 and TRBJ1-6; no clear D. Germline CDR1 is MNHNS and CDR2 is SASEGT. The CDR3 is 13 residues long. The V gene lost 1 base and the J gene lost 9 bases, with 7 bases spanning the gap. Here the CDR3 DNA reads TGTGCCAGCAGTGAAGGAGAGCTTTCACCCCTCCACTTT. It yields the protein CASSEGELSPLHF.

The table lists this clone with a few counts. The chain combines TRBV7-2 with TRBJ2-3; TRBD1 is a possible D gene (6 bases). Germline-derived CDR1 and CDR2 are SGHTA and FQGNSA. This CDR3 has 16 residues. V shed 0 bases and J shed 2 bases, with 12 bases lying between them. CDR3 residues: CASSLASQGITDTQYF. CDR3 in DNA: TGTGCCAGCAGCTTAGCGTCACAGGGAATCACAGATACGCAGTATTTT. The full variable domain, rest sourced from reference TRBV7-2 and TRBJ2-3, is GAGVSQSPSNKVTEKGKDVELRCDPISGHTALYWYRQSLGQGLEFLIYFQGNSAPDKSGLPSDRFSAERTGGSVSTLTIQRTQQEDSAVYLCASSLASQGITDTQYFGPGTRLTVL.

The chain joins TRBV9 to TRBJ2-5, with D hard to call. Germline V CDR1 and CDR2: SGDLS, YYNGEE. With 1 base removed from V and 0 bases from J, the gap between germline ends came to 10 bases. This CDR3 has 15 amino acids. In nucleotides, the CDR3 is TGTGCCAGCAGCGTATATCCCCTGGACCAAGAGACCCAGTACTTC. Amino acid sequence: CASSVYPLDQETQYF.

This clone was counted ten times or more. The rearrangement links TRBV11-2 to TRBJ1-4, with 8 bases fitting TRBD1. Germline V gene lookup returns CDR1 SGHAT and CDR2 FQNNGV. CDR3 size: 16 residues. The V gene end was trimmed by 5 bases and the J gene end by 8 bases; junction bases not matched to a gene: 13. The CDR3 here is CASSDGQGMIWEKLFF. The CDR3 DNA reads as TGTGCCAGCAGCGACGGACAGGGAATGATATGGGAAAAACTGTTTTTT.

In DNA, the CDR3 is TGTGCCAGCTCCTCAGGACCCGCTAATGAAAAACTGTTTTTT. It yields the protein CASSSGPANEKLFF. This sequence joins TRBV18 and TRBJ1-4, with D uncertain. V was clipped by 6 bases and J by 3 bases, with 11 bases between them. CDR1 KGHSH and CDR2 LQKENI come from the germline V gene. The CDR3 contains 14 residues.

This clone occurred a few times. The chain has TRBV11-2 and TRBJ2-7, with 7 nucleotides matching TRBD1. CDR3 size: 15 residues. V lost 2 bases to trimming and J lost 6 bases; unmatched junction nucleotides: 10. Per germline, CDR1 SGHAT and CDR2 FQNNGV. The CDR3: CASSLSTDRAAEQYF. DNA of the CDR3: TGTGCCAGCAGCTTATCGACAGACAGGGCAGCCGAGCAGTACTTC.

This rearrangement joins TRBV19 to TRBJ1-2; unclear D gene. CDR3 size: 15 residues. Trimming pared 6 bases from V and 4 bases from J, leaving 18 bases between. Germline V gene lookup returns CDR1 LNHDA and CDR2 SQIVND (reference sequence). DNA of the CDR3: TGTGCCAGTAGGGATCCGAACTCTCTAATCTATGGCTACACCTTC. It specifies CASRDPNSLIYGYTF. Looking up the rest from reference TRBV19 and TRBJ1-2 gives the full variable domain: DGGITQSPKYLFRKEGQNVTLSCEQNLNHDAMYWYRQDPGQGLRLIYYSQIVNDFQKGDIAEGYSVSREKKESFPLTVTSAQKNPTAFYLCASRDPNSLIYGYTFGSGTRLTVV.

In the case of this clone: This sequence may be a read error, since a much larger clone differs from it by one base. Other DNA sequences in the sample encode the same CDR3. The rearrangement joins TRBV7-2 to TRBJ2-7, with no clear D. Trimming shortened V by 2 bases and J by 0 bases, and 2 bases separated the two germline ends. This CDR3 contains 12 residues. Germline V CDR1 and CDR2: SGHTA, FQGNSA. This CDR3 is CASSLFSYEQYF. CDR3 nucleotides: TGTGCCAGCAGCTTATTCTCCTACGAGCAGTACTTC.